This TCR beta chain appears in the sequencing data of a study of human T cells and chemical hapten exposure. Overall study: Application of 0.01% DPC to the upper back was done by patch test, with a reading at 6 days.

Individual cDNA molecules each carried unique molecular identifiers attached by the library. TCRdb fed the RACE reads into MiXCR, producing one record per CDR3 protein. The repertoire includes under 130,000 distinct CDR3 sequences, less than 35% of them detected once, and roughly 2.7% sits in the top ten. The time point was: patch test 3, about 24 weeks after DPC sensitization. Treatment denoted: therapeutic diphenylcyclopropenone sensitization with weekly scalp DPC. This clonotype occurred a few times. The antigen is unknown. Whole-study results and caveats: Expanded TCR sets contained significantly more large CDR3 similarity clusters than controls.

Sequences were derived from whole blood, sampled in connection with sensitization to the hapten diphenylcyclopropenone (DPC). The sequence was collected from a man aged 35 to 55 with alopecia areata. Some clones in this sample may be carry-over from other donors' samples.

The chain's CDR3 is CASSLRTGTNQPQHF. As DNA, the CDR3 is TGTGCCAGCAGCTTAAGGACAGGGACCAATCAGCCCCAGCATTTT. The V gene is TRBV7-2, the J gene TRBJ1-5; 8 bases map to TRBD1. V lost 2 bases, J lost 3 bases, and 3 bases stayed unmatched. Germline V CDR1 and CDR2: SGHTA, FQGNSA. CDR3 size: 15 residues.